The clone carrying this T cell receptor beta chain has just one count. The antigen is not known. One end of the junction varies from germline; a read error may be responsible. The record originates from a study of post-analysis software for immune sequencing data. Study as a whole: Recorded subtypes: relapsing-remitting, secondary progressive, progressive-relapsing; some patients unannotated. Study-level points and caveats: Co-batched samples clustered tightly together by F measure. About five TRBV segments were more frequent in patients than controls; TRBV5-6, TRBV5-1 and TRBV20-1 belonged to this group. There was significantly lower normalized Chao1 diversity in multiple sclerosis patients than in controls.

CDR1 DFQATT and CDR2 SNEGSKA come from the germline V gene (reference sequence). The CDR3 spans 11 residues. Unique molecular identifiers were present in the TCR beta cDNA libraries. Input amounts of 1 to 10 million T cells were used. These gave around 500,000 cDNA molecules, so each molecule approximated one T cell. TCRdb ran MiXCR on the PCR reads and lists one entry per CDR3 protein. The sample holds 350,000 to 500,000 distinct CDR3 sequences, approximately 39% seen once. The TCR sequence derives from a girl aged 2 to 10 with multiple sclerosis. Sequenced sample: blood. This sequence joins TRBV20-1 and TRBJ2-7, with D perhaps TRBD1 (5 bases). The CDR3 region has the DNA TGCAGTGCTAATAGGGGTCTGGAGCGGTACTTC. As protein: CSANRGLERYF.